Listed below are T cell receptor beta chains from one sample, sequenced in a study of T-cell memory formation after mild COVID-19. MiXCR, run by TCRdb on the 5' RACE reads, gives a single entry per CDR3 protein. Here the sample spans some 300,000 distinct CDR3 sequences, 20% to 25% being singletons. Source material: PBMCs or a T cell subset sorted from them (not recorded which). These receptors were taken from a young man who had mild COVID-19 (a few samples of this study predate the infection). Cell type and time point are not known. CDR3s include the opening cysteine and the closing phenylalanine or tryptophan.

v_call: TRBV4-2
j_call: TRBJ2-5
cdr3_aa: CASSQGDLAVGETQYF

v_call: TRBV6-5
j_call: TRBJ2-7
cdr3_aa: CASRGGPSYEQYF

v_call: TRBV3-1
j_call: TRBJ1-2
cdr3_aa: CASSQGAGGGGGYTF

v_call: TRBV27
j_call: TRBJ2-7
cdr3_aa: CASSQLAGVLEQYF

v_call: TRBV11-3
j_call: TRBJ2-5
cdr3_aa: CASSSSAGGVETQYF

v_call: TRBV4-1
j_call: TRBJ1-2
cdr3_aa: CASSQDFRGTGGFMGYGYTF

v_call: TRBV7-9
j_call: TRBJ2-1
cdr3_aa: CASSFSEQFF

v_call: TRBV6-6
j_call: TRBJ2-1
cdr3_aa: CASSAGVPNEQFF

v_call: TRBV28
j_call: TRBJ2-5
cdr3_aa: CASREGDPRLTQYF

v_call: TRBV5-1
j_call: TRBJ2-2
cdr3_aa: CASMDGLTGELFF

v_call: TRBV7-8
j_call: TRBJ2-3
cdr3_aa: CASSGQALTDTQYF

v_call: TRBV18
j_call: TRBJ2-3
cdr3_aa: CASSRQGATDTQYF

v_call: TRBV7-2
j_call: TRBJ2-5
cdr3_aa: CASAPFAGTGIETQYF

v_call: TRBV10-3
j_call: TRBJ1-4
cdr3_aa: CATGWTNEKLFF

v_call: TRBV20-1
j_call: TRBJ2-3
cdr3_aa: CSATRTSGSTDTQYF

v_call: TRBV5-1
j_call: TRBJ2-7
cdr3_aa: CASSRGQGLAYEQYF

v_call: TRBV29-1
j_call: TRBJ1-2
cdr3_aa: CSVGAGTGTNYGYTF

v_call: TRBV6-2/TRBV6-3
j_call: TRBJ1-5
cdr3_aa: CASSYGGTGDQPQHF

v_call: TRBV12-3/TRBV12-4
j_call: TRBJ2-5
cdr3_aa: CASSRSVGGAGKETQYF

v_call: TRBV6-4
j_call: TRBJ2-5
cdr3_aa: CASSDSVTSGTQYF

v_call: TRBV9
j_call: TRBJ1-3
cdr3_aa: CASSVEQGVGNTIYF

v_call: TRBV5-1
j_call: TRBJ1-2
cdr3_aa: CASSLRSSRGTYGYTF

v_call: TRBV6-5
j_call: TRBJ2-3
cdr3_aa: CASSYRPQYF

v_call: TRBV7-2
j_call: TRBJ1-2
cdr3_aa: CASSGTGEGGYTF

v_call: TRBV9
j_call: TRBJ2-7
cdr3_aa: CASSAQQGGEQYF

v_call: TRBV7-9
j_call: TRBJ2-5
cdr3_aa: CASRQTSGGQQTQYF

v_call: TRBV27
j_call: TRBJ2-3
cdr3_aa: CASSLFGTDTQYF

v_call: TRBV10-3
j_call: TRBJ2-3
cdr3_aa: CAISEPGDAGDTQYF

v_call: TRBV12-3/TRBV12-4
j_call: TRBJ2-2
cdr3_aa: CASSSLSVGDTGELFF

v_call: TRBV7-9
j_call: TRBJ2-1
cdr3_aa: CASSPDPAGGYNEQFF

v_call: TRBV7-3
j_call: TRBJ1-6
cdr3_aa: CASSPGTGPYNSPLHF

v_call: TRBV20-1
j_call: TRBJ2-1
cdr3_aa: CSARRASGGNEQFF

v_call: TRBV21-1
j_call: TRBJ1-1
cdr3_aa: CASSPSTGRAFF

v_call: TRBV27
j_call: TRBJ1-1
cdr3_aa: CASSLAQADQVAFF

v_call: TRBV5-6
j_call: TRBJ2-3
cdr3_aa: CASSYGLAPDTQYF

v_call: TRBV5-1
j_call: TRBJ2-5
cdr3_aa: CASSLRETQYF

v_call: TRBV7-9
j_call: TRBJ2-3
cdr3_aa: CASSRDLDTQYF

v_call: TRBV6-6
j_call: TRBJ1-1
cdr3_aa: CASRDRQNTEAFF

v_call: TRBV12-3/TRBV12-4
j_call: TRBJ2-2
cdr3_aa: CASSSRGNIGELFF

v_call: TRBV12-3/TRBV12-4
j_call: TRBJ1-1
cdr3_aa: CASIPQMDTEAFF

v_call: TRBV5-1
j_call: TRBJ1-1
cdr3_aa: CASSLDWKGEAFF

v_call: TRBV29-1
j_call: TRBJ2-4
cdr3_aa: CSVAPTGLLDIQYF

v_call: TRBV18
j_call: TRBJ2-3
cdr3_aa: CASSPGGPSRDTQYF

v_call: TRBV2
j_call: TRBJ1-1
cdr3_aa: CASSDRALDTEAFF

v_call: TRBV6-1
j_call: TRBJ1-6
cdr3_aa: CASSTGTGASPLHF

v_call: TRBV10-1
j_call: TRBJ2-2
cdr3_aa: CASSVAGRDGELFF

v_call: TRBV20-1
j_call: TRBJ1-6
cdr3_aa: CSARMTGTNSPLHF